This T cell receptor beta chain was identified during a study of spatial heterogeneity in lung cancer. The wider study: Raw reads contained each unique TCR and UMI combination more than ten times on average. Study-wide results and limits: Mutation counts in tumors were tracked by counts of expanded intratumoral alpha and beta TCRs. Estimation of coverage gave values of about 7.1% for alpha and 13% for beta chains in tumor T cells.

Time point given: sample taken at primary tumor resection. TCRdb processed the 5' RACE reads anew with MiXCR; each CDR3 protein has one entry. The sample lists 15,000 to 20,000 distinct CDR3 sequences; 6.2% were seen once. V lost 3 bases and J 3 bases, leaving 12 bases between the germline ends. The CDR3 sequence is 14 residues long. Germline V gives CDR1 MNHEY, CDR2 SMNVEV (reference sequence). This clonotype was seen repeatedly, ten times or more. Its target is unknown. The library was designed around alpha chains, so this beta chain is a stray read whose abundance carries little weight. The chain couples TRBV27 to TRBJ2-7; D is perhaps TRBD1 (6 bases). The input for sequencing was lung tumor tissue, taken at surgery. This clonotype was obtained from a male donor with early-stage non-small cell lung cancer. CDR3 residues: CASSFQTGIYEQYF. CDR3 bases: TGTGCCAGCAGTTTCCAGACAGGAATCTACGAGCAGTACTTC.